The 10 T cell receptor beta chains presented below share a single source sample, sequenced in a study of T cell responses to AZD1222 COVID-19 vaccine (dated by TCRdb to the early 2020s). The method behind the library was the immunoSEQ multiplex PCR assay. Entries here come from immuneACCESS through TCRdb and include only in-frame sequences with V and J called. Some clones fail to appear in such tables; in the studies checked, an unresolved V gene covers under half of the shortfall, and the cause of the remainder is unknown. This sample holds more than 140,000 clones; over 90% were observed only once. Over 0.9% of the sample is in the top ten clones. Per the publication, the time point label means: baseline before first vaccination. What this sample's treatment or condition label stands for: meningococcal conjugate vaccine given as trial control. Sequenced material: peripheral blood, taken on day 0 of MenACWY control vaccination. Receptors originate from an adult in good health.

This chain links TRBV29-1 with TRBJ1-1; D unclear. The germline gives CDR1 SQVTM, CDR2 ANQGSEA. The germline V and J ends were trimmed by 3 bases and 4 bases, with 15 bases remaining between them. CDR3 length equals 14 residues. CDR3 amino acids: CSVDWGSLPTEAFF. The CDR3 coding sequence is TGCAGCGTTGACTGGGGATCCCTGCCCACTGAAGCTTTCTTT. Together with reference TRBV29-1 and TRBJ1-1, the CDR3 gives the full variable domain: SAVISQKPSRDICQRGTSLTIQCQVDSQVTMMFWYRQQPGQSLTLIATANQGSEATYESGFVIDKFPISRPNLTFSTLTVSNMSPEDSSIYLCSVDWGSLPTEAFFGQGTRLTVV.

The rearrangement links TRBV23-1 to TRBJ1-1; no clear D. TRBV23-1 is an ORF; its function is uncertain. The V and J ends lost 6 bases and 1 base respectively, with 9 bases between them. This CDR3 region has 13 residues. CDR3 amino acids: CASSQERNTEAFF. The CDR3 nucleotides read TGCGCCAGCAGCCAGGAGAGGAACACTGAAGCTTTCTTT.

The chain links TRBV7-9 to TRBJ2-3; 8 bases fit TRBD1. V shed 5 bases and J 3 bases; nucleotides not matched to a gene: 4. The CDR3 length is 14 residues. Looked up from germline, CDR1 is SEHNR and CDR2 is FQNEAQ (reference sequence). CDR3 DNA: TGTGCCAGCAGCATTACAGGGGGTACAGATACGCAGTATTTT. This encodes CASSITGGTDTQYF. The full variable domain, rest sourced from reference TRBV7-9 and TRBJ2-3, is DTGVSQNPRHKITKRGQNVTFRCDPISEHNRLYWYRQTLGQGPEFLTYFQNEAQLEKSRLLSDRFSAERPKGSFSTLEIQRTEQGDSAMYLCASSITGGTDTQYFGPGTRLTVL.

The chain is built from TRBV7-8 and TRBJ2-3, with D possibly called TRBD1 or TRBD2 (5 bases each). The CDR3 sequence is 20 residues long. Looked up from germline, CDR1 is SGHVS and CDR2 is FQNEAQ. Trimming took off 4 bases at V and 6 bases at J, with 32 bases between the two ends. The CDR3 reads CASSSRTVPLGTVGTDTQYF. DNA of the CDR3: TGTGCCAGCAGCTCCCGGACGGTACCACTCGGGACCGTGGGGACCGATACGCAGTATTTT.

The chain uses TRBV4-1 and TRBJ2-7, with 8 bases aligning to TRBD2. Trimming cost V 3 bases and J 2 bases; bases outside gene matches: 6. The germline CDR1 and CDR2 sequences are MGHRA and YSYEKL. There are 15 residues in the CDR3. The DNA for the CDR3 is TGCGCCAGCAGCCAGCGGGGGGCCACCCCCTACGAGCAGTACTTC. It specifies CASSQRGATPYEQYF.

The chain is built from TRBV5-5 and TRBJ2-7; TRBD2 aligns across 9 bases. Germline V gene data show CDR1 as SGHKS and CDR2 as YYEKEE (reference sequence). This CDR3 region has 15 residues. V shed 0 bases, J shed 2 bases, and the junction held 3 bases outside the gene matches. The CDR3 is CASSLVSSGTYEQYF. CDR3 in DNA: TGTGCCAGCAGCTTGGTCTCTAGCGGGACCTACGAGCAGTACTTC.

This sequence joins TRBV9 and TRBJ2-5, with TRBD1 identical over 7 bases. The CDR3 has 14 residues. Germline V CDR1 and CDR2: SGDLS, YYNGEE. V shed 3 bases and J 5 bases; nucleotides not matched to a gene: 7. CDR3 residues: CASSEGAKAETQYF. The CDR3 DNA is TGTGCCAGCAGCGAGGGGGCCAAAGCGGAGACCCAGTACTTC.

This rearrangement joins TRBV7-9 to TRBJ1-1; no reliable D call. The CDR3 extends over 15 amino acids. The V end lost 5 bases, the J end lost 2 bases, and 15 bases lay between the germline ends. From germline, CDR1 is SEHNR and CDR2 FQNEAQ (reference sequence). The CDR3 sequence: CASSPLAGFNTEAFF. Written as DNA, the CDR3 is TGTGCCAGCAGCCCCCTCGCAGGCTTCAACACTGAAGCTTTCTTT.

The CDR3 is CASSIAGRGRATQYF. The CDR3 DNA follows: TGTGCCAGTAGTATAGCGGGTAGGGGCAGGGCCACGCAGTATTTT. The J gene is TRBJ2-3, the V gene TRBV19, with D possibly TRBD1 on 5 matching bases. Deletions cut 1 base from V and 9 bases from J, with 17 bases between. CDR1 is LNHDA and CDR2 is SQIVND in the germline V gene (reference sequence). The CDR3 extends over 15 amino acids. The full variable domain, rest sourced from reference TRBV19 and TRBJ2-3, is DGGITQSPKYLFRKEGQNVTLSCEQNLNHDAMYWYRQDPGQGLRLIYYSQIVNDFQKGDIAEGYSVSREKKESFPLTVTSAQKNPTAFYLCASSIAGRGRATQYFGPGTRLTVL.

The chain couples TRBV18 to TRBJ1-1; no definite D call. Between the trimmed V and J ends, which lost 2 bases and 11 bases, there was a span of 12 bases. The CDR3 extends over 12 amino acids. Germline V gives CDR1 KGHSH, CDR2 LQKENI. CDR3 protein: CASSPTQDGAFF. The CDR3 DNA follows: TGTGCCAGCTCACCAACTCAGGACGGGGCTTTCTTT. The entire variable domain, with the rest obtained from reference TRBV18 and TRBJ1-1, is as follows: NAGVMQNPRHLVRRRGQEARLRCSPMKGHSHVYWYRQLPEEGLKFMVYLQKENIIDESGMPKERFSAEFPKEGPSILRIQQVVRGDSAAYFCASSPTQDGAFFGQGTRLTVV.